The clone carrying this T cell receptor beta chain was detected many times. Primers used for first-strand cDNA, a TRAV- and TRBV-specific set, covered both alpha and beta chains. A constant-region primer paired with the V-primer adapter amplified TCRs over around 18 PCR cycles. TCRdb reanalysed the reads using MiXCR and keeps one entry per CDR3 protein. The data show around 100,000 distinct CDR3 sequences, less than 25% seen once. The record originates from a study of low-dose radiotherapy and immunotherapy resistance in tumors. The time point here: after trial treatment. Treatment noted: LDRT plus nivolumab, ipilimumab, low-dose cyclophosphamide and aspirin (RACIN trial). CDR1 is PRHDT, CDR2 FYEKMQ, per germline (reference sequence). The CDR3 extends over 16 amino acids. V lost 5 bases and J lost 5; bases outside the gene matches: 12.

The chain has TRBV13 and TRBJ2-5; TRBD2 aligns across 9 bases. Source: PBMCs, taken after low-dose radiotherapy plus immunotherapy. This TCR derives from a male donor with prostate cancer. The CDR3, as DNA: TGTGCCAGCAGCGAAATAGCGGGGGAACCGGTGGAGACCCAGTACTTC. Its protein product is CASSEIAGEPVETQYF. Complete variable domain (other parts from reference TRBV13 and TRBJ2-5): AAGVIQSPRHLIKEKRETATLKCYPIPRHDTVYWYQQGPGQDPQFLISFYEKMQSDKGSIPDRFSAQQFSDYHSELNMSSLELGDSALYFCASSEIAGEPVETQYFGPGTRLLVL.